The subject of this entry is one T cell receptor (beta chain). Antigen specificity is unknown. Produced via immunoSEQ multiplex PCR; TCRdb's table is partial and in-frame only. The sample gives 70,000 or so clones, around 90% of which show up once; about 2.2% is in the top ten. These data originate in a study of lymphopenia after photon versus proton radiotherapy. Findings and limits, study-wide: Relative stability marked proton patients; photon patients lost diversity and naive cells. Only patients who died were analyzed for survival; proton advantage is unproven. Oligoclonal CD8+ Temra expansion after nadir drove photon patients' diversity drop.

CDR3 length: 14 residues. Unmatched junction bases numbered 6, after V lost 4 bases and J lost 5 bases. Germline V gene data show CDR1 as SNHLY and CDR2 as FYNNEI. V gene TRBV2 combines with J gene TRBJ2-7; 9 bases are shared with TRBD1. This material consisted of peripheral blood, taken from a patient treated with photon-based radiotherapy. The sequence was obtained from a woman aged 40-49 years with cholangiocarcinoma. The CDR3 DNA sequence: TGTGCCAGCAGTGTGGGACAGGGTCGTCACGAGCAGTACTTC. This translates into CASSVGQGRHEQYF.